A selection of T cell receptor beta chains follows, all from one sample in a study of CD8+ T cells in alopecia areata. Only in-frame clones appear in the TCRdb table, and some are missing; sequencing was by immunoSEQ multiplex PCR. The sample includes over 90,000 clones, approximately 84% of them seen just once. Source: CD8+ T cells sorted from blood, taken between weeks 30 and 35, from a patient treated with tofacitinib. These receptors were taken from a human donor with alopecia areata. The CDR3 runs from the conserved cysteine through the conserved F or W. The order of the fields is V gene, D gene, clone size, J gene, CDR3 protein, CDR3 DNA. The D gene is left open where the match is weak. Rows may omit the clone size; those that give it use once, few, many or a size class.

TRBV11-2	-	-	TRBJ2-3	CASSRSTDTQYF	TGTGCCAGCAGCCGTAGCACAGATACGCAGTATTTT
TRBV7-3	TRBD1	few	TRBJ2-2	CASSLGGQGPNTGELFF	TGTGCCAGCAGCTTAGGGGGACAGGGCCCGAACACCGGGGAGCTGTTTTTT
TRBV28	-	once	TRBJ2-7	CASSSGRNYEQYF	TGTGCCAGCAGTTCGGGACGGAACTACGAGCAGTACTTC
TRBV7-9	TRBD1	-	TRBJ1-2	CASSFEGQRSNYGYTF	TGTGCCAGCAGCTTTGAGGGACAGAGATCTAACTATGGCTACACCTTC
TRBV28	-	few	TRBJ2-7	CASRIPHRTYEQYF	TGTGCCAGCAGGATTCCGCACAGAACCTACGAGCAGTACTTC
TRBV27	-	-	TRBJ2-2	CASSLWDTGELFF	TGTGCCAGCAGTTTATGGGATACCGGGGAGCTGTTTTTT
TRBV13	-	-	TRBJ1-6	CASSLVDSGTLHF	TGTGCCAGCAGCTTAGTAGACAGCGGAACCCTCCACTTT
TRBV2	-	-	TRBJ2-3	CASSEGARGTDTQYF	TGTGCCAGCAGTGAGGGCGCCCGGGGAACAGATACGCAGTATTTT
TRBV25-1	-	-	TRBJ2-2	CASSDYRTTGELFF	TGTGCCAGCAGTGATTACAGGACCACCGGGGAGCTGTTTTTT
TRBV5-4	-	-	TRBJ2-7	CASSLGQGSYEQYF	TGTGCCAGCAGCTTGGGGCAGGGAAGCTACGAGCAGTACTTC
TRBV5-1	TRBD1	-	TRBJ2-7	CASSLGQGANEQYF	TGCGCCAGCAGCTTGGGACAGGGGGCCAACGAGCAGTACTTC
TRBV6-5	-	-	TRBJ2-7	CASSLSQPQAAYEQYF	TGTGCCAGCAGTTTATCCCAACCCCAGGCAGCCTACGAGCAGTACTTC
TRBV10-3	-	-	TRBJ2-3	CAIRDYEQGDTQYF	TGTGCCATCAGGGACTACGAACAGGGAGATACGCAGTATTTT
TRBV5-1	TRBD2	-	TRBJ2-3	CASSGGEGVADTQYF	TGCGCCAGCAGCGGAGGGGAGGGAGTCGCAGATACGCAGTATTTT
TRBV20-1	-	-	TRBJ1-3	CSAHKGNTIYF	TGCAGTGCTCATAAGGGAAACACCATATATTTT
TRBV7-2	-	-	TRBJ2-7	CASSSDGYEQYF	TGTGCCAGCAGCTCCGACGGCTACGAGCAGTACTTC
TRBV25-1	-	once	TRBJ2-1	CASSYNEQFF	TGTGCCAGCAGCTACAATGAGCAGTTCTTC
TRBV29-1	TRBD1	-	TRBJ1-2	CSVEWIRDRATYGYTF	TGCAGCGTTGAATGGATAAGGGACAGGGCTACCTATGGCTACACCTTC
TRBV7-3	TRBD2	-	TRBJ2-7	CASSFFGRASYEQYF	TGTGCCAGCAGCTTCTTCGGGAGGGCCAGCTACGAGCAGTACTTC
TRBV27	-	-	TRBJ2-7	CASSPDSTYEQYF	TGTGCCAGCAGTCCAGACAGTACCTACGAGCAGTACTTC
TRBV4-1	TRBD2	-	TRBJ2-7	CASSQAGAGVGYEQYF	TGCGCCAGCAGCCAAGCTGGAGCGGGAGTAGGCTACGAGCAGTACTTC
TRBV6-1	-	-	TRBJ2-3	CASSEEQGMNTQYF	TGTGCCAGCAGTGAAGAGCAGGGCATGAATACGCAGTATTTT
TRBV7-9	-	-	TRBJ2-5	CASSQDRETQYF	TGTGCCAGCAGCCAGGATCGGGAGACCCAGTACTTC
TRBV7-6	-	-	TRBJ2-7	CASSWGGESEQYF	TGTGCCAGCAGCTGGGGCGGGGAGAGCGAGCAGTACTTC
TRBV5-4	TRBD2	-	TRBJ2-1	CASSKPSGRAYNEQFF	TGTGCCAGCAGCAAACCGAGCGGGAGGGCCTACAATGAGCAGTTCTTC
TRBV4-1	-	once	TRBJ1-5	CASSQDGGGRSNQPQHF	TGCGCCAGCAGCCAAGATGGGGGGGGTAGGAGCAATCAGCCCCAGCATTTT
TRBV10-2	TRBD1	-	TRBJ1-1	CASSVNRGDTEAFF	TGCGCCAGCAGTGTAAACAGGGGGGACACTGAAGCTTTCTTT
TRBV7-8	-	few	TRBJ2-5	CASSGGRETQYF	TGTGCCAGCAGTGGGGGTCGAGAGACCCAGTACTTC